The rows below give T cell receptor beta chains drawn from one sample of a study of T cells in Graves' hyperthyroidism and ophthalmopathy. TCRdb re-derived calls from the multiplex PCR reads in MiXCR, one entry per CDR3 protein. This table holds around 300,000 distinct CDR3 sequences, less than 30% found once. The sequenced sample consisted of blood. These receptors were taken from a man aged 35-49 years with Graves' hyperthyroidism that later progressed to Graves' ophthalmopathy. Both conserved end residues are part of each CDR3. A D gene is named only where the DNA matches it firmly. Clone size, where shown, is once, few, many, or a class for clones that have expanded.

clone size: NA
V gene: TRBV7-2
J gene: TRBJ1-5
D gene: NA
CDR3 DNA: TGTGCCAGCAGCTTAGTGGCAGATAGCAATCAGCCCCAGCATTTT
CDR3 protein: CASSLVADSNQPQHF

clone size: many
V gene: TRBV28
J gene: TRBJ1-1
D gene: NA
CDR3 DNA: TGTGCCAGCCTCTTCAGGAGCACTGAAGCTTTCTTT
CDR3 protein: CASLFRSTEAFF

clone size: few
V gene: TRBV11-2
J gene: TRBJ2-7
D gene: NA
CDR3 DNA: TGTGCCAGCAGCTTAGTAGGAGCGTCCTACGAGCAGTACTTC
CDR3 protein: CASSLVGASYEQYF

clone size: NA
V gene: TRBV6-1
J gene: TRBJ2-7
D gene: NA
CDR3 DNA: TGTGCCAGCAGTGGCCCCATTAGACAGGACCTCTACGAGCAGTACTTC
CDR3 protein: CASSGPIRQDLYEQYF

clone size: NA
V gene: TRBV12-3/TRBV12-4
J gene: TRBJ1-2
D gene: NA
CDR3 DNA: TGTGCCAGCAGTTTATCGGCGACAAGAGGTGGCTACACCTTC
CDR3 protein: CASSLSATRGGYTF

clone size: many
V gene: TRBV10-3
J gene: TRBJ1-5
D gene: NA
CDR3 DNA: TGTGCCATCCAGGGTGATAGCAATCAGCCCCAGCATTTT
CDR3 protein: CAIQGDSNQPQHF

clone size: NA
V gene: TRBV5-1
J gene: TRBJ2-7
D gene: TRBD1
CDR3 DNA: TGCGCCAGCAGCCTGTGGGGACAGGAGAGCTCCTACGAGCAGTACTTC
CDR3 protein: CASSLWGQESSYEQYF

clone size: many
V gene: TRBV6-5
J gene: TRBJ2-5
D gene: TRBD2
CDR3 DNA: TGTGCCAGCAGTTACTCGAGTTCAGCGGGAGGGCCGGGAGAGACCCAGTACTTC
CDR3 protein: CASSYSSSAGGPGETQYF

clone size: many
V gene: TRBV11-1
J gene: TRBJ2-7
D gene: TRBD2
CDR3 DNA: TGTGCCAGCAGCCTTTATCGGGGACTAGCGGGAGGAGAGCAGTACTTC
CDR3 protein: CASSLYRGLAGGEQYF

clone size: NA
V gene: TRBV28
J gene: TRBJ2-7
D gene: TRBD1
CDR3 DNA: TGTGCCAGCAGTCCGCTGACAGGGGATCCCAATTACGAGCAGTACTTC
CDR3 protein: CASSPLTGDPNYEQYF

clone size: many
V gene: TRBV9
J gene: TRBJ2-7
D gene: NA
CDR3 DNA: TGTGCCAGCAGCGTAGATCCCGGGTCAAACTACGAGCAGTACTTC
CDR3 protein: CASSVDPGSNYEQYF

clone size: many
V gene: TRBV28
J gene: TRBJ1-2
D gene: NA
CDR3 DNA: TGTGCCAGCAGGTCAGGGTCTGTCTATGGCTACACCTTC
CDR3 protein: CASRSGSVYGYTF

clone size: NA
V gene: TRBV30
J gene: TRBJ1-1
D gene: NA
CDR3 DNA: TGTGCCCACTATGGGGAGGAGGCTTTCTTT
CDR3 protein: CAHYGEEAFF

clone size: few
V gene: TRBV6-1
J gene: TRBJ2-4
D gene: TRBD1
CDR3 DNA: TGTGCCAGCAGTGAAGAATCGGGTTTAGGGGGCGTTTTCGAAAACATTCAGTACTTC
CDR3 protein: CASSEESGLGGVFENIQYF

clone size: NA
V gene: TRBV9
J gene: TRBJ1-1
D gene: NA
CDR3 DNA: TGTGCCAGCAGCGTAGATGTGTCCCTTCCCCCTGAAGCTTTCTTT
CDR3 protein: CASSVDVSLPPEAFF

clone size: many
V gene: TRBV18
J gene: TRBJ2-7
D gene: NA
CDR3 DNA: TGTGCCAGCTCACGGGATCGGAGGGTCCTCTACGAGCAGTACTTC
CDR3 protein: CASSRDRRVLYEQYF

clone size: NA
V gene: TRBV29-1
J gene: TRBJ1-1
D gene: NA
CDR3 DNA: TGCAGCCACACTGGGGGGGCAAGAGGAGCTTTCTTT
CDR3 protein: CSHTGGARGAFF

clone size: NA
V gene: TRBV6-5
J gene: TRBJ2-7
D gene: NA
CDR3 DNA: TGTGCCAGCAGTTACCGGACTGGGGACGAGCAGTACTTC
CDR3 protein: CASSYRTGDEQYF

clone size: once
V gene: TRBV6-5
J gene: TRBJ1-5
D gene: NA
CDR3 DNA: TGTGCCAGCAGTTACTCGAGCGCTCAGCCCCAGCATTTT
CDR3 protein: CASSYSSAQPQHF

clone size: many
V gene: TRBV6-1
J gene: TRBJ2-5
D gene: NA
CDR3 DNA: TGTGCCAGCAGTGAAGACACAGCGTCGAAAGAGACCCAGTACTTC
CDR3 protein: CASSEDTASKETQYF

clone size: NA
V gene: TRBV6-1
J gene: TRBJ1-5
D gene: TRBD1
CDR3 DNA: TGTGCCAGCGCCCGAGGCAGGGGGAGTAGCAATCAGCCCCAGCATTTT
CDR3 protein: CASARGRGSSNQPQHF

clone size: many
V gene: TRBV6-1
J gene: TRBJ1-5
D gene: NA
CDR3 DNA: TGTGCCAGCAGTGAGACTCTCCCTGGGGGGGTGACCAATCAGCCCCAGCATTTT
CDR3 protein: CASSETLPGGVTNQPQHF

clone size: NA
V gene: TRBV6-2/TRBV6-3
J gene: TRBJ2-7
D gene: NA
CDR3 DNA: TGTGCCAGCAGTTCGCCCCGGGGGACAGAACACTACGAGCAGTACTTC
CDR3 protein: CASSSPRGTEHYEQYF

clone size: many
V gene: TRBV19
J gene: TRBJ2-5
D gene: TRBD2
CDR3 DNA: TGTGCCAGTAGTCCAACTAGCGGGAGCCTCCAAGAGACCCAGTACTTC
CDR3 protein: CASSPTSGSLQETQYF

clone size: NA
V gene: TRBV28
J gene: TRBJ2-5
D gene: NA
CDR3 DNA: TGTGCCAGCAGCTCTTCGACAACGCGAAACAGGGTCGAAGAGACCCAGTACTTC
CDR3 protein: CASSSSTTRNRVEETQYF

clone size: NA
V gene: TRBV20-1
J gene: TRBJ2-7
D gene: TRBD2
CDR3 DNA: TGCAGTGCTAGAGCGACTAGCGGGAGTTACGAGCAGTACTTC
CDR3 protein: CSARATSGSYEQYF

clone size: few
V gene: TRBV28
J gene: TRBJ1-5
D gene: NA
CDR3 DNA: TGTGCCAGCAGTTTACAGTCTAATCAGCCCCAGCATTTT
CDR3 protein: CASSLQSNQPQHF